This entry lists 30 T cell receptor beta chains sequenced from one sample in a study of cytomegalovirus exposure and HLA in healthy donors. The PCR had 60 Vbeta and 13 Jbeta primers. The method was immunoSEQ multiplex PCR; TCRdb's version includes in-frame clones alone and lacks a portion of them. The sample lists 200,000 to 300,000 clones, roughly 78% seen once, with around 0.45% in the top ten. Material for sequencing was PBMCs. These TCRs come from a boy aged 5-17 years in good health and CMV-seronegative.

The V gene is TRBV7-8, the J gene TRBJ1-5; D gene unclear. The CDR3 has 14 residues. The V end lost 0 bases, the J end lost 4 bases, and 7 bases lay between the germline ends. Germline CDR1 reads SGHVS; CDR2 reads FQNEAQ. CDR3 sequence reads: CASSLARGNQPQHF. In nucleotides, the CDR3 is TGTGCCAGCAGCTTAGCACGGGGAAATCAGCCCCAGCATTTT. Together with reference TRBV7-8 and TRBJ1-5, the CDR3 gives the full variable domain: GAGVSQSPRYKVAKRGQDVALRCDPISGHVSLFWYQQALGQGPEFLTYFQNEAQLDKSGLPSDRFFAERPEGSVSTLKIQRTQQEDSAVYLCASSLARGNQPQHFGDGTRLSIL.

Comments on this clone: At the DNA level, this CDR3 is encoded by other sequences in the same sample as well. The CDR3 loop is CASSLSRVNYGYTF. Here the CDR3 DNA reads TGTGCCAGCAGTTTATCGCGGGTCAACTATGGCTACACCTTC. The chain carries TRBV27 and TRBJ1-2; D remains unclear. The V end lost 0 bases, the J end lost 2 bases, and 7 bases lay between the germline ends. Germline CDR1 MNHEY, CDR2 SMNVEV (reference sequence). The CDR3 loop spans 14 amino acids.

This sequence joins TRBV5-4 and TRBJ2-7; 8 bases map to TRBD1. This CDR3 contains 14 residues. Losses at the gene ends were 4 bases for V and 3 bases for J; bases not matched to a gene: 6. Germline CDR1 is SGHNT and CDR2 is YYREEE (reference sequence). As DNA, the CDR3 is TGTGCCAGCAGCCGACAGGGGAAGGGCTACGAGCAGTACTTC. This encodes CASSRQGKGYEQYF.

This chain uses TRBV5-1 with TRBJ1-1; D might be TRBD1 (6 bases). The germline gives CDR1 SGHRS, CDR2 YFSETQ. The CDR3 covers 13 residues. V gave up 7 bases and J gave up 5 bases, with 15 bases separating them. CDR3 DNA: TGCGCCAGCTGCGCAGGGGTGGGGACTGAAGCTTTCTTT. It yields the protein CASCAGVGTEAFF.

The J gene is TRBJ2-6, the V gene TRBV27; the match to TRBD1 covers 8 bases. Losses at the gene ends were 5 bases for V and 0 bases for J; bases not matched to a gene: 3. The CDR3 has 16 residues. Germline V gives CDR1 MNHEY, CDR2 SMNVEV (reference sequence). CDR3: CASSRDRLSGANVLTF. CDR3 in DNA: TGTGCCAGCAGTCGGGACAGGCTCTCTGGGGCCAACGTCCTGACTTTC.

Regarding this clone: Sequence at one end of the junction differs from germline and may be a read error. The V call is TRBV7-7, the J call TRBJ2-3; TRBD2 matches 13 bases. The CDR3 sequence is 15 residues long. The V gene's germline CDR1 is SSHAT and CDR2 FNYEAQ (reference sequence). The chain's CDR3 is CASSRGLAGPCPQYF. The CDR3 nucleotides are TGTGCTAGCAGCCGGGGACTAGCGGGACCCTGTCCGCAGTATTTT.

This chain joins TRBV29-1 and TRBJ1-4; D is possibly TRBD1 (5 bases). Trimming left V 6 bases short and J 5 bases short, with 10 bases between. The CDR3 is 12 residues long. Germline V lookup: CDR1 SQVTM, CDR2 ANQGSEA. The CDR3 DNA reads as TGCAGCGTGGGCACAGGAAATGAAAAACTGTTTTTT. It translates to CSVGTGNEKLFF.

V gene TRBV6-5 combines with J gene TRBJ1-2; the match to TRBD1 covers 7 bases. Germline V gene sequence: CDR1 MNHEY, CDR2 SVGAGI. The CDR3 has 12 residues. Germline trimming cut 5 bases from V and 3 bases from J; bases unmatched to any gene: 0. DNA for the CDR3: TGTGCCAGCAGTACAGGGGACTATGGCTACACCTTC. Encoded protein: CASSTGDYGYTF.

This clone was picked up a small number of times. The chain employs TRBV10-1 and TRBJ1-1; D is possibly TRBD1 (5 bases). Germline V lookup: CDR1 WNHNN, CDR2 SYGVQD (reference sequence). V was trimmed by 2 bases and J by 8 bases, leaving 12 bases between them. The CDR3 has 13 residues. CDR3 protein: CASSEIRRGEAFF. CDR3 DNA sequence: TGCGCCAGCAGTGAGATTAGGAGGGGCGAAGCTTTCTTT.

The rearrangement links TRBV19 to TRBJ1-5; D gene uncertain. V gave up 6 bases and J gave up 2 bases, with 14 bases separating them. This CDR3 has 15 amino acids. The germline V gene has CDR1 LNHDA and CDR2 SQIVND (reference sequence). CDR3 coding DNA: TGTGCCAGTAGCCCCCTATGGAGGGGCAATCAGCCCCAGCATTTT. Its translation is CASSPLWRGNQPQHF.

The genes are TRBV7-9 and TRBJ1-6; D ambiguous. Germline-derived CDR1 and CDR2 are SEHNR and FQNEAQ (reference sequence). The CDR3 extends over 15 amino acids. The germline V and J ends were trimmed by 8 bases and 0 bases, with 11 bases remaining between them. The CDR3 here is CASRSLSSYNSPLHF. CDR3 nucleotide sequence: TGTGCCAGCCGGAGTCTGAGCTCCTATAATTCACCCCTCCACTTT. The full variable domain, completed using reference TRBV7-9 and TRBJ1-6, is DTGVSQNPRHKITKRGQNVTFRCDPISEHNRLYWYRQTLGQGPEFLTYFQNEAQLEKSRLLSDRFSAERPKGSFSTLEIQRTEQGDSAMYLCASRSLSSYNSPLHFGNGTRLTVT.

This clone was recorded only once. The rearrangement links TRBV19 to TRBJ2-7; 10 positions match TRBD2. Trimming at V came to 5 bases and at J to 7 bases, leaving 8 bases not matched to a gene. Germline V gene data show CDR1 as LNHDA and CDR2 as SQIVND (reference sequence). CDR3 size: 14 residues. CDR3 in amino acids: CASSSTSGSEEQYF. For the CDR3, the DNA is TGTGCCAGTAGTTCGACTAGCGGGTCTGAGGAGCAGTACTTC.

The genes are TRBV9 and TRBJ1-2, with a weak D call TRBD1 (5 bases). Germline CDR1 reads SGDLS; CDR2 reads YYNGEE. The CDR3 runs to 13 residues. The V end was cut by 4 bases, the J end by 2 bases, with 9 bases between. This chain's CDR3 is CASSLQDNYGYTF. In nucleotides, the CDR3 is TGTGCCAGCAGCCTACAGGACAACTATGGCTACACCTTC.

Only one count was recorded for this clone. The chain joins TRBV4-1 to TRBJ1-2; D gene ambiguous. CDR1 is MGHRA and CDR2 is YSYEKL in the germline V gene. V was pared by 0 bases and J by 3 bases, with 8 bases between. CDR3 length: 14 residues. This chain's CDR3 is CASSQDRSYYGYTF. The CDR3, as DNA: TGCGCCAGCAGCCAAGATCGTTCGTACTATGGCTACACCTTC.

The chain couples TRBV5-5 to TRBJ2-7; 11 bases fit TRBD2. Germline V lookup: CDR1 SGHKS, CDR2 YYEKEE (reference sequence). V shed 7 bases and J 2 bases; nucleotides not matched to a gene: 5. The CDR3 runs 14 residues. CDR3 nucleotides: TGTGCCAGCCGTCTAGCGGGAGGTGCCTACGAGCAGTACTTC. Amino acids: CASRLAGGAYEQYF. The entire variable domain, with the rest obtained from reference TRBV5-5 and TRBJ2-7, is as follows: DAGVTQSPTHLIKTRGQQVTLRCSPISGHKSVSWYQQVLGQGPQFIFQYYEKEERGRGNFPDRFSARQFPNYSSELNVNALLLGDSALYLCASRLAGGAYEQYFGPGTRLTVT.

This rearrangement joins TRBV5-1 to TRBJ2-7, with D maybe TRBD2 (5 bases). CDR1 is SGHRS and CDR2 is YFSETQ in the germline V gene. This CDR3 is 15 amino acids long. Trimming left V 4 bases short and J 5 bases short, with 19 bases between. The CDR3 bases are TGCGCCAGCAGCCCTGAGGGTCGGCAAGGGCACGAGCAGTACTTC. The encoded protein is CASSPEGRQGHEQYF.

This clone has a handful of counts. The V call is TRBV10-1, the J call TRBJ2-3; TRBD1 matches at 7 bases. This CDR3 has 15 residues. After removal of 3 bases from V and 2 bases from J, the junction contained 5 bases not matched to a gene. Germline V gene lookup returns CDR1 WNHNN and CDR2 SYGVQD (reference sequence). This CDR3 reads CASSDGTAYTDTQYF. In DNA, the CDR3 is TGCGCCAGCAGTGACGGGACAGCCTACACAGATACGCAGTATTTT.

The V call is TRBV29-1, the J call TRBJ1-1; a possible D gene is TRBD1 (5 bases). Trimming cost V 7 bases and J 3 bases, with 12 bases left between them. CDR1 and CDR2 from the germline V gene are SQVTM and ANQGSEA. The CDR3 has 12 residues. In nucleotides, the CDR3 is TGCAGCGCTTTTTACAGGTACACTGAAGCTTTCTTT. The encoded protein is CSAFYRYTEAFF.

V is TRBV15 and J is TRBJ2-7, with D perhaps TRBD2 (6 bases). CDR3 length equals 18 residues. Germline loops: CDR1 LNHNV, CDR2 YYDKDF (reference sequence). V dropped 0 bases and J dropped 2 bases, with 20 bases sitting between them. The CDR3 nucleotides read TGTGCCACCAGCAGAGATAGTCGGAGTTGGGGGGAGGCCTACGAGCAGTACTTC. Translated, it gives CATSRDSRSWGEAYEQYF.

The chain uses TRBV7-2 and TRBJ1-3, with D possibly TRBD1 on 6 matching bases. The CDR3 runs 14 residues. V lost 4 bases and J lost 4, with 11 bases in between. Germline V gene data show CDR1 as SGHTA and CDR2 as FQGNSA. The CDR3 loop is CASSSRGTGNTIYF. CDR3 sequence (DNA): TGTGCCAGCAGCTCAAGGGGGACCGGAAACACCATATATTTT.

V and J are TRBV23-1 and TRBJ1-3; D is possibly TRBD1 (5 bases). TRBV23-1 is identified as an open reading frame with a role that is uncertain. The CDR3 loop spans 15 amino acids. V was cut by 6 bases and J by 4 bases, with 16 bases left in between. The CDR3 reads CASRDVRTKGNTIYF. The CDR3 DNA reads as TGCGCCAGCAGAGATGTCAGGACAAAAGGAAACACCATATATTTT.

Points on this clone: A junction boundary mismatches the germline segment, possibly from a read error. V and J are TRBV7-9 and TRBJ1-5, with a tentative D call TRBD1 (5 bases). From germline, CDR1 is SEHNR and CDR2 FQNEAQ (reference sequence). CDR3 length equals 19 residues. The CDR3 DNA sequence: TGTTCCAGCAGCTTAGATACGGGTATTGTCAGGGAAATCAATCAGCCCCAGCATTTT. Protein product: CSSSLDTGIVREINQPQHF.

V gene TRBV5-6 combines with J gene TRBJ1-2, with D possibly being TRBD1 (6 bases). The CDR3 is made up of 14 amino acids. V lost 0 bases to trimming and J lost 5 bases, with 11 bases between them. The germline gives CDR1 SGHDT, CDR2 YYEEEE. The CDR3 coding sequence is TGTGCCAGCAGCTTGGGGGCAGGGGTATATGGCTACACCTTC. This encodes CASSLGAGVYGYTF.

To note about this clone: Other DNA sequences in this specimen translate into the identical CDR3. This chain uses TRBV5-1 with TRBJ1-1, with unresolved D. The CDR3 extends over 15 amino acids. Trimming took off 1 base at V and 5 bases at J, with 15 bases between the two ends. The germline CDR1 and CDR2 sequences are SGHRS and YFSETQ. CDR3: CASSLPPGSSTEAFF. DNA for the CDR3: TGCGCCAGCAGCTTGCCTCCAGGCTCCAGTACTGAAGCTTTCTTT.

V and J are TRBV2 and TRBJ2-3, with D perhaps TRBD1 (6 bases). The CDR3 consists of 12 residues. Trimming took off 6 bases at V and 4 bases at J, with 8 bases between the two ends. The V gene's germline CDR1 is SNHLY and CDR2 FYNNEI. The CDR3 DNA reads as TGTGCCAGCAGGGACAGAGCAGATACGCAGTATTTT. Amino acids: CASRDRADTQYF.

V and J are TRBV9 and TRBJ1-2; D unclear. V lost 10 bases, J lost 4 bases, and 14 bases lay in between. The CDR3 is 12 residues long. Germline V gene lookup returns CDR1 SGDLS and CDR2 YYNGEE. The CDR3 sequence: CAGSPVLYGYTF. The CDR3 bases are TGTGCCGGGAGCCCGGTTCTCTATGGCTACACCTTC.

V is TRBV7-3 and J is TRBJ2-1; TRBD2 agrees at 13 bases. J gave up 8 bases and V 3 bases, and 16 bases lay outside the gene matches. CDR3 length: 19 amino acids. The germline gives CDR1 SGHTA, CDR2 FQGTGA. As DNA, the CDR3 is TGTGCCAGCAGCTTTAGTTCCCCGACTAGCGGGGGGCTAATGGATGAGCAGTTCTTC. This gives the protein CASSFSSPTSGGLMDEQFF.

Comment on this clone: At one end, the junction sequence differs from germline, possibly due to a read error. The rearrangement uses TRBV7-9 and TRBJ2-1, with 15 bases identical to TRBD2. CDR1 is SEHNR, CDR2 FQNEAQ, per germline (reference sequence). The CDR3 runs 15 residues. CDR3 amino acids: CSSNIGLAGGHEQFF. The CDR3 coding sequence is TGTTCCAGCAACATAGGACTAGCGGGAGGGCATGAGCAGTTCTTC.

V is TRBV7-9 and J is TRBJ2-5; D remains ambiguous. This CDR3 is built from 12 residues. Trimming shortened V by 4 bases and J by 2 bases, and 5 bases separated the two germline ends. Germline V lookup: CDR1 SEHNR, CDR2 FQNEAQ (reference sequence). The DNA of the CDR3 is TGTGCCAGCAGCTCCCGGCAAGAGACCCAGTACTTC. It specifies CASSSRQETQYF.

V is TRBV19 and J is TRBJ1-2, with TRBD1 matching over 7 bases. The V and J ends lost 7 bases and 2 bases, in that order; junction bases with no gene match: 1. This CDR3 comprises 12 residues. Germline V gene lookup returns CDR1 LNHDA and CDR2 SQIVND (reference sequence). The CDR3 spells CASTQGNYGYTF. CDR3 nucleotides: TGTGCCAGTACACAGGGGAACTATGGCTACACCTTC.